The 2 T cell receptor beta chains below all came from one sample that was sequenced in a study of blood T cell repertoires in COVID-19. Method: immunoSEQ multiplex PCR; TCRdb's copy keeps in-frame clones and lacks some. Of some 28,000 clones listed, around 85% were seen once; the top ten hold roughly 17%. Source material: peripheral blood. The origin of the receptors is a human donor in a cohort sampled during active COVID-19.

V is TRBV4-2 and J is TRBJ2-7, with a tentative D call TRBD2 (5 bases). Per germline, CDR1 LGHNA and CDR2 YNFKEQ. The CDR3 is made up of 17 amino acids. V was shortened by 7 bases and J by 0 bases, with 22 bases between the two germline ends. CDR3 protein: CASTVDYTRGPSYEQYF. The DNA for the CDR3 is TGTGCCAGCACCGTAGATTATACTAGAGGACCCTCCTACGAGCAGTACTTC.

The chain carries TRBV2 and TRBJ1-2; TRBD1 might be the D (5 bases). Germline CDR1 reads SNHLY; CDR2 reads FYNNEI. This CDR3 contains 14 residues. V lost 7 bases and J 4 bases, leaving 16 bases between the germline ends. In nucleotides, the CDR3 is TGTGCCAGCACCCCTGGTGGGGGGGGCTATGGCTACACCTTC. Translated: CASTPGGGGYGYTF.